These 16 T cell receptor beta chains were sequenced from one sample in a study of identical twins. One entry per CDR3 protein results from TCRdb running MiXCR on the 5' RACE reads. Among some 1,600,000 distinct CDR3 sequences listed, 32% were seen once. The sequenced sample consisted of cord blood. These receptors all stem from a newborn girl in good health.

The chain couples TRBV28 to TRBJ2-2; tentatively, D is TRBD1 (6 bases). This CDR3 region has 13 residues. Trimming took off 5 bases at V and 6 bases at J, with 10 bases between the two ends. Looked up from germline, CDR1 is MDHEN and CDR2 is SYDVKM. The CDR3, as DNA: TGTGCCAGCAGTATCACAGGGTCCGGGGAGCTGTTTTTT. Its translation is CASSITGSGELFF.

This clonotype has only a few counts. J is TRBJ2-3 and V is TRBV10-3; D possibly uses TRBD1 or TRBD2 (6 bases each). V was pared by 11 bases and J by 5 bases, with 14 bases between. CDR3 size: 12 residues. CDR1 is ENHRY and CDR2 is SYGVKD in the germline V gene. CDR3 sequence reads: CAATKGGDTQYF. The DNA for the CDR3 is TGTGCCGCCACGAAGGGGGGAGATACGCAGTATTTT.

The rearrangement joins TRBV20-1 to TRBJ2-7, with TRBD2 identical over 8 bases. J gave up 0 bases and V 2 bases, and 6 bases lay outside the gene matches. The CDR3 spans 15 residues. Germline V gene data show CDR1 as DFQATT and CDR2 as SNEGSKA (reference sequence). The CDR3 is CSARSGLVDSYEQYF. The CDR3 DNA is TGCAGTGCTAGATCGGGACTAGTAGACTCCTACGAGCAGTACTTC.

The chain carries TRBV7-2 and TRBJ2-1; 9 bases fit TRBD1. The CDR3 spans 17 residues. With V trimmed by 3 bases and J by 10 bases, 16 bases remained unmatched. Germline V gene data show CDR1 as SGHTA and CDR2 as FQGNSA. The CDR3 bases are TGTGCCAGCAGCTTGGGTCCGGGACAGGGAATATCCTACGAGCAGTTCTTC. Translated: CASSLGPGQGISYEQFF.

The chain carries TRBV27 and TRBJ1-6; no definite D call. The CDR3 is 16 amino acids. The V gene's germline CDR1 is MNHEY and CDR2 SMNVEV (reference sequence). V lost 3 bases, J lost 0 bases, and 9 bases lay in between. This CDR3 reads CASSFGRASYNSPLHF. The CDR3 coding sequence is TGTGCCAGCAGTTTTGGGCGGGCCTCCTATAATTCACCCCTCCACTTT.

This clonotype was picked up a small number of times. V and J are TRBV5-1 and TRBJ2-1, with 11 bases that match TRBD2. The CDR3 totals 15 residues. CDR1 SGHRS and CDR2 YFSETQ come from the germline V gene. The V segment lost 2 bases and the J segment 8 bases; nucleotides outside the gene matches: 6. CDR3 region: CASSLLAGEPYEQFF. CDR3 sequence (DNA): TGCGCCAGCAGCTTACTAGCGGGGGAGCCGTATGAGCAGTTCTTC.

This clonotype was observed many times. The junction does not match germline at one end; this may be a read error. The chain carries TRBV12-3 or TRBV12-4 and TRBJ1-2; D possibly corresponds to TRBD1 (5 bases). The CDR3 is 11 amino acids. The CDR3, as DNA: TGCGCCAGCAGCTTGGGACATGGCTACACCTTC. It translates to CASSLGHGYTF.

The chain carries TRBV25-1 and TRBJ1-1, with D hard to call. Trimming left V 2 bases short and J 4 bases short, with 11 bases between. Germline CDR1 reads MGHDK; CDR2 reads SYGVNS. This CDR3 comprises 14 residues. CDR3 loop: CASSEPGWGTEAFF. The DNA of the CDR3 is TGTGCCAGCAGTGAACCCGGGTGGGGCACTGAAGCTTTCTTT.

This chain uses TRBV20-1 with TRBJ1-3; D is possibly TRBD1 (6 bases). The CDR3 totals 15 residues. Germline V gene sequence: CDR1 DFQATT, CDR2 SNEGSKA (reference sequence). The V end lost 0 bases, the J end lost 0 bases, and 9 bases lay between the germline ends. The CDR3 DNA is TGCAGTGCTAGAGATCGAGGGGGCTCTGGAAACACCATATATTTT. It specifies CSARDRGGSGNTIYF.

The genes are TRBV6-1 and TRBJ1-2; no clear D gene. V gave up 2 bases and J gave up 2 bases, with 6 bases separating them. This CDR3 is 13 amino acids long. In germline, CDR1 is MNHNS, CDR2 SASEGT. CDR3 nucleotides: TGTGCCAGCAGTGAACCTGGAAACTATGGCTACACCTTC. This encodes CASSEPGNYGYTF.

This chain links TRBV30 with TRBJ2-5, with D possibly being TRBD1 (5 bases). Trimming took off 3 bases at V and 3 bases at J, with 11 bases between the two ends. CDR3 length: 13 amino acids. Germline V lookup: CDR1 GTSNPN, CDR2 SVGIG (reference sequence). As DNA, the CDR3 is TGTGCCTGGAGGGGCCGCAGGGAAGAGACCCAGTACTTC. Its protein product is CAWRGRREETQYF.

The V gene is TRBV5-8, the J gene TRBJ2-1, with 8 positions matching TRBD1. The V and J ends lost 5 bases and 2 bases, in that order; junction bases with no gene match: 9. Germline values: CDR1 SGHTS, CDR2 YDEGEE. CDR3 length equals 16 residues. The CDR3 here is CASSLRGPSPYNEQFF. In DNA, the CDR3 is TGTGCCAGCAGTCTCAGGGGGCCCAGCCCCTACAATGAGCAGTTCTTC.

This clonotype is a singleton in its sample. V usage is TRBV2 and J usage is TRBJ2-1; perhaps TRBD1 as D (6 bases). The DNA end lines up better with TRBJ2-7; the J call may be wrong. The germline V gene has CDR1 SNHLY and CDR2 FYNNEI. This CDR3 spans 16 amino acids. Here the CDR3 reads CASIFITGISYNEQYF. The CDR3 bases are TGTGCCAGCATCTTCATAACAGGGATATCCTACAATGAGCAGTACTTC.

This clonotype was detected only a few times. V gene TRBV7-9 combines with J gene TRBJ1-1, with 8 bases lining up with TRBD1. The germline V gene encodes CDR1 SEHNR and CDR2 FQNEAQ (reference sequence). This CDR3 spans 17 amino acids. V dropped 2 bases and J dropped 1; count of bases not matched to a gene: 9. CDR3 loop: CASSLPRTGMTNTEAFF. The CDR3 DNA reads as TGTGCCAGCAGCTTACCCCGGACAGGGATGACGAACACTGAAGCTTTCTTT.

Only a few counts were recorded for this clonotype. This chain uses TRBV28 with TRBJ2-7; a possible D gene is TRBD1 (6 bases). The CDR3 sequence is 13 residues long. CDR1 is MDHEN and CDR2 is SYDVKM in the germline V gene. The germline V and J ends were trimmed by 7 bases and 3 bases, with 13 bases remaining between them. The CDR3, as DNA: TGTGCCAGCACCCAGACAGGAGGCTACGAGCAGTACTTC. Translated: CASTQTGGYEQYF.

This clonotype occurred a few times. The genes are TRBV6-1 and TRBJ1-3; no definite D call. Germline CDR1 MNHNS, CDR2 SASEGT. The CDR3 spans 13 residues. V shed 0 bases and J shed 4 bases, with 4 bases lying between them. The CDR3 bases are TGTGCCAGCAGTGAAGCGCGGGGAAACACCATATATTTT. Residues: CASSEARGNTIYF.